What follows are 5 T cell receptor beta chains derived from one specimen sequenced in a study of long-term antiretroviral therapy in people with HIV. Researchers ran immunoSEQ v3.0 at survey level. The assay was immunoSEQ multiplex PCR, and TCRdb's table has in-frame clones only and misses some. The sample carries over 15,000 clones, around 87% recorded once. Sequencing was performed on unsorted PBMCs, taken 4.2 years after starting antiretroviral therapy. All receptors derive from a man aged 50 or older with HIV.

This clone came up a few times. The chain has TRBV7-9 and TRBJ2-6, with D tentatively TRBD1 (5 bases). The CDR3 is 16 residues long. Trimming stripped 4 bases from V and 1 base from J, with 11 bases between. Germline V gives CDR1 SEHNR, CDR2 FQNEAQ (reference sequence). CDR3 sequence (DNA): TGTGCCAGCAGCTCGCCGGCAGGGTCTGGGGCCAACGTCCTGACTTTC. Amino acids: CASSSPAGSGANVLTF.

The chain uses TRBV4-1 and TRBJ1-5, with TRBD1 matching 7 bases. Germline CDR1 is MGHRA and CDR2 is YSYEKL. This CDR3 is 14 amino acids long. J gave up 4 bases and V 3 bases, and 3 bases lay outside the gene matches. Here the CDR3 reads CASSQGQLNQPQHF. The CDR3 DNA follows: TGCGCCAGCAGCCAGGGACAGTTAAATCAGCCCCAGCATTTT.

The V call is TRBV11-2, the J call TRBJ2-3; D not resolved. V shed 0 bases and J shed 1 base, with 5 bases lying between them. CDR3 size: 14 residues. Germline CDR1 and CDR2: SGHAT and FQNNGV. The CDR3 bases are TGTGCCAGCAGCTTAGATAAGGGCACAGATACGCAGTATTTT. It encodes CASSLDKGTDTQYF.

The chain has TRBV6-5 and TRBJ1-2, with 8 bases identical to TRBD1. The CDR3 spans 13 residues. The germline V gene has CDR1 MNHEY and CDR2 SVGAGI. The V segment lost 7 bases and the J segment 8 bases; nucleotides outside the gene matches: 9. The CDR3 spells CASTESRGHGYTF. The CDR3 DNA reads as TGTGCCAGCACCGAAAGCAGGGGGCACGGCTACACCTTC.

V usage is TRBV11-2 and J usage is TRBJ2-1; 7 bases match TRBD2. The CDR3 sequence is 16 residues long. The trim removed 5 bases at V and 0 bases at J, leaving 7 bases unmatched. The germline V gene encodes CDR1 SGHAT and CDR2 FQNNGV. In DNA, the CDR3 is TGTGCCAGCAGCCCCCGTGGCGGGGGCTCCTACAATGAGCAGTTCTTC. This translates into CASSPRGGGSYNEQFF. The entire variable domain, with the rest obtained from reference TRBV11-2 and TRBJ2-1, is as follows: EAGVAQSPRYKIIEKRQSVAFWCNPISGHATLYWYQQILGQGPKLLIQFQNNGVVDDSQLPKDRFSAERLKGVDSTLKIQPAKLEDSAVYLCASSPRGGGSYNEQFFGPGTRLTVL.